The 14 T cell receptor beta chains below come from one sample, sequenced in a study of radiotherapy plus CTLA-4 blockade in lung cancer. Generated by immunoSEQ multiplex PCR, the TCRdb table keeps only in-frame clones and is missing some. The sample records tens of thousands of clones, about two thirds being singletons. The input for sequencing was peripheral blood, taken from a patient treated with radiotherapy plus ipilimumab. The receptor set was obtained from a human donor with non-small cell lung cancer that progressed on radiotherapy plus ipilimumab.

This chain links TRBV11-3 with TRBJ1-3; 8 positions agree with TRBD1. The CDR3 runs 16 residues. The germline V gene has CDR1 SGHNT and CDR2 YENEEA. The junction had 5 bases not matched to a gene; V was cut back by 1 base and J by 3 bases. CDR3 sequence: CASSLVTGGNGNTIYF. CDR3 DNA sequence: TGTGCCAGCAGCTTAGTAACAGGGGGAAATGGAAACACCATATATTTT.

DNA for the CDR3: TGTGCCAGTAGTAGGATCAGAGGAGATACGCAGTATTTT. The encoded protein is CASSRIRGDTQYF. This chain uses TRBV19 with TRBJ2-3; D not resolved. This CDR3 comprises 13 residues. The V end was cut by 4 bases, the J end by 5 bases, with 10 bases between. Germline CDR1 reads LNHDA; CDR2 reads SQIVND (reference sequence).

The rearrangement uses TRBV11-3 and TRBJ2-7; TRBD1 matches at 9 bases. V lost 1 base and J lost 5; bases outside the gene matches: 6. The CDR3 contains 15 residues. CDR1 is SGHNT and CDR2 is YENEEA in the germline V gene. The CDR3 DNA follows: TGTGCCAGCAGCTTAGGTGGGACAGGGAACCACGAGCAGTACTTC. As protein: CASSLGGTGNHEQYF. The variable domain in full, with the rest retrieved from reference TRBV11-3 and TRBJ2-7, is EAGVVQSPRYKIIEKKQPVAFWCNPISGHNTLYWYLQNLGQGPELLIRYENEEAVDDSQLPKDRFSAERLKGVDSTLKIQPAELGDSAVYLCASSLGGTGNHEQYFGPGTRLTVT.

The CDR3 here is CASSLGPLSSGNTIYF. The CDR3 DNA sequence: TGTGCCAGCAGCTTAGGGCCGCTGAGCTCTGGAAACACCATATATTTT. The V call is TRBV7-2, the J call TRBJ1-3, with D uncertain. Germline CDR1 reads SGHTA; CDR2 reads FQGNSA. The CDR3 extends over 16 amino acids. The V gene lost 1 base and the J gene lost 0 bases, with 10 bases spanning the gap.

The CDR3 nucleotides are TGTGCAAGTCGCTTCCGCCCCAGGGCGAGGAACACTGAAGCTTTCTTT. Protein: CASRFRPRARNTEAFF. The chain is built from TRBV12-2 and TRBJ1-1; the D call TRBD1 from the table was never checked on the DNA. TRBV12-2 is marked as a pseudogene. The CDR3 extends over 16 amino acids.

This sequence joins TRBV5-1 and TRBJ2-1, with 10 nucleotides matching TRBD2. V lost 4 bases and J lost 0; bases outside the gene matches: 4. The CDR3 extends over 16 amino acids. CDR1 is SGHRS and CDR2 is YFSETQ in the germline V gene. CDR3 coding DNA: TGCGCCAGCAGCGGAAGGACTAGCGGCTCCTACAATGAGCAGTTCTTC. As protein: CASSGRTSGSYNEQFF.

The chain couples TRBV18 to TRBJ1-1, with D perhaps matching TRBD1 (5 bases). This CDR3 spans 15 amino acids. The V end lost 2 bases, the J end lost 5 bases, and 15 bases lay between the germline ends. Germline V gene data show CDR1 as KGHSH and CDR2 as LQKENI. The CDR3 loop reads CASSPYTGTFTEAFF. The CDR3 DNA reads TGTGCCAGCTCACCATATACCGGGACCTTTACTGAAGCTTTCTTT.

In its sample, this clone was seen a few times. The rearrangement uses TRBV7-2 and TRBJ2-1; D remains unclear. In germline, CDR1 is SGHTA, CDR2 FQGNSA. The germline V and J ends were trimmed by 3 bases and 6 bases, with 9 bases remaining between them. CDR3 size: 13 residues. The CDR3 loop is CASSFGGSNEQFF. CDR3 nucleotide sequence: TGTGCCAGCAGCTTCGGTGGAAGCAATGAGCAGTTCTTC.

This chain uses TRBV2 with TRBJ2-7, with TRBD1 as a possible D gene (6 bases). This CDR3 is built from 11 residues. Germline V gene data show CDR1 as SNHLY and CDR2 as FYNNEI. The V end lost 8 bases, the J end lost 3 bases, and 8 bases lay between the germline ends. This chain's CDR3 is CASGRGYEQYF. The CDR3 nucleotides read TGTGCCAGCGGCAGGGGCTACGAGCAGTACTTC.

The chain has TRBV19 and TRBJ2-1, with a possible D match to TRBD2 (6 bases). The V gene lost 5 bases and the J gene lost 8 bases, with 13 bases spanning the gap. The CDR3 length is 13 residues. The germline V gene has CDR1 LNHDA and CDR2 SQIVND (reference sequence). CDR3 residues: CASSGTPPDEQFF. DNA of the CDR3: TGTGCCAGTAGTGGGACTCCCCCGGATGAGCAGTTCTTC.

The chain recombines TRBV27 with TRBJ2-7; possible D gene TRBD1, 6 bases. V lost 5 bases and J 6 bases, leaving 11 bases between the germline ends. Looked up from germline, CDR1 is MNHEY and CDR2 is SMNVEV (reference sequence). The CDR3 runs 12 residues. CDR3 residues: CASSPNRAEQYF. CDR3 nucleotide sequence: TGTGCCAGCAGTCCAAACAGGGCCGAGCAGTACTTC.

The chain employs TRBV6-1 and TRBJ1-1; D possibly corresponds to TRBD1 (6 bases). The CDR3 totals 15 residues. Trimming removed 8 bases at V and 7 bases at J, with 23 bases between. Germline lookup yields CDR1 MNHNS and CDR2 SASEGT. CDR3 sequence (DNA): TGTGCCAGCCGATTTAATAACAGGGCCCTGGGTGAAGCTTTCTTT. Its protein product is CASRFNNRALGEAFF.

This chain links TRBV5-1 with TRBJ2-1, with 10 bases fitting TRBD2. Germline V gene data show CDR1 as SGHRS and CDR2 as YFSETQ. After removal of 4 bases from V and 7 bases from J, the junction contained 11 bases not matched to a gene. The CDR3 loop spans 16 amino acids. CDR3 coding DNA: TGCGCCAGCAGCGGTCGGCTAGCGGGAGCGTATAATGAGCAGTTCTTC. Translating it yields CASSGRLAGAYNEQFF.

The rearrangement joins TRBV7-2 to TRBJ2-5; D gene ambiguous. TRBJ2-7 matches the DNA end more closely, so the J call is doubtful. The CDR3 is made up of 12 amino acids. The V gene's germline CDR1 is SGHTA and CDR2 FQGNSA. Here the CDR3 DNA reads TGTGCCAGCAGCTCCCCTCTCCACGAGCAGTACTTC. This gives the protein CASSSPLHEQYF.